The 9 T cell receptor beta chains below come from one sample, sequenced in a study of OX40 agonist ivuxolimab in advanced cancers. The protocol used for the library was the immunoSEQ multiplex PCR assay. In TCRdb, the immuneACCESS table is reduced to in-frame sequences with V and J assigned. These tables do not hold every clone; where another copy was compared, an unresolved V gene accounts for under half, and the others remain unexplained. Recorded for this sample are approximately 70,000 clones; approximately 80% of them occurred a single time. 1.1% of the sample is held by the ten biggest clonotypes. Sample: CD4+ or CD8+ T cells sorted from blood, taken in a trial of the OX40 agonist ivuxolimab. The source is an adult with an advanced solid tumor such as melanoma, head and neck, liver or kidney cancer.

The chain links TRBV7-6 to TRBJ2-3, with TRBD2 identical over 7 bases. The CDR3 runs 13 residues. The V segment lost 10 bases and the J segment 4 bases; nucleotides outside the gene matches: 8. Germline CDR1 and CDR2: SGHVS and FNYEAQ. The CDR3 is CANHDRGADTQYF. The CDR3 region has the DNA TGTGCCAACCATGACCGGGGGGCAGATACGCAGTATTTT.

The rearrangement joins TRBV5-6 to TRBJ2-3; 9 bases agree with TRBD2. The germline V gene has CDR1 SGHDT and CDR2 YYEEEE. Trimming removed 4 bases from V and 0 bases from J; junction bases left unmatched: 3. The CDR3 is made up of 15 amino acids. In DNA, the CDR3 is TGTGCCAGCAGCCAGACTAGCGGTAGCACAGATACGCAGTATTTT. Encoded protein: CASSQTSGSTDTQYF.

The V and J genes are TRBV19 and TRBJ1-1, with TRBD1 matching over 9 bases. After removal of 3 bases from V and 6 bases from J, the junction contained 5 bases not matched to a gene. CDR3 length equals 14 residues. Germline V gives CDR1 LNHDA, CDR2 SQIVND (reference sequence). In DNA, the CDR3 is TGTGCCAGTAGTATCGGACAGGGGATCGCTGAAGCTTTCTTT. It encodes CASSIGQGIAEAFF.

The chain couples TRBV5-1 to TRBJ2-3, with 11 bases aligning to TRBD2. This CDR3 spans 15 amino acids. The V segment lost 4 bases and the J segment 6 bases; nucleotides outside the gene matches: 7. The V gene's germline CDR1 is SGHRS and CDR2 YFSETQ. CDR3 bases: TGCGCCAGCAGCCAGGGACTAGCGGCGGGGGATACGCAGTATTTT. Amino acid sequence: CASSQGLAAGDTQYF.

V and J are TRBV11-3 and TRBJ2-7; 8 nucleotides align to TRBD1. After removal of 6 bases from V and 2 bases from J, the junction contained 21 bases not matched to a gene. The CDR3 is 19 residues long. Germline-derived CDR1 and CDR2 are SGHNT and YENEEA. CDR3 loop: CASSLPDRARHFSPYEQYF. CDR3 DNA sequence: TGTGCCAGCAGTTTGCCGGACAGGGCCCGACATTTTTCCCCCTACGAGCAGTACTTC. Using reference TRBV11-3 and TRBJ2-7 for the parts outside the CDR3, the full variable domain is EAGVVQSPRYKIIEKKQPVAFWCNPISGHNTLYWYLQNLGQGPELLIRYENEEAVDDSQLPKDRFSAERLKGVDSTLKIQPAELGDSAVYLCASSLPDRARHFSPYEQYFGPGTRLTVT.

V and J are TRBV7-9 and TRBJ1-3; 7 bases line up with TRBD1. Germline CDR1 and CDR2: SEHNR and FQNEAQ (reference sequence). The junction had 4 bases not matched to a gene; V was cut back by 5 bases and J by 3 bases. The CDR3 runs to 14 residues. CDR3 protein: CASSRSGGGNTIYF. The CDR3 region has the DNA TGTGCCAGCAGCCGCTCAGGGGGTGGAAACACCATATATTTT.

The chain has TRBV6-5 and TRBJ2-7; possible D gene TRBD1, 6 bases. This CDR3 spans 14 amino acids. Deletions cut 2 bases from V and 5 bases from J, with 13 bases between. Germline lookup yields CDR1 MNHEY and CDR2 SVGAGI. CDR3 sequence reads: CASSYGIQGNEQYF. Written as DNA, the CDR3 is TGTGCCAGCAGTTACGGAATACAGGGTAACGAGCAGTACTTC.

The chain uses TRBV4-1 and TRBJ2-2, with 7 bases fitting TRBD2. Trimming took 1 base from V and 4 from J; bases not matched to a gene: 12. CDR1 is MGHRA and CDR2 is YSYEKL in the germline V gene. The CDR3 runs to 18 residues. The chain's CDR3 is CASSQGQLWEGRTGELFF. CDR3 nucleotides: TGCGCCAGCAGCCAAGGCCAACTATGGGAGGGGCGCACCGGGGAGCTGTTTTTT.

V and J are TRBV27 and TRBJ1-6; D may be TRBD1 (5 bases). This CDR3 is 17 amino acids long. Germline CDR1 is MNHEY and CDR2 is SMNVEV (reference sequence). The V end lost 3 bases, the J end lost 10 bases, and 22 bases lay between the germline ends. CDR3 loop: CASSLGVGGGRRSPLHF. DNA for the CDR3: TGTGCCAGCAGTTTGGGGGTGGGGGGAGGGAGGAGATCACCCCTCCACTTT.